This T cell receptor (beta chain) was identified in a study of blood T cell repertoires in COVID-19. Study-level background: Material from acute and convalescent COVID-19 was sourced from the United States, Italy and Spain. The analysed material was cDNA or gDNA that came from T cells, B-cell-depleted T cells, or PBMCs.

V lost 3 bases and J lost 0, with 12 bases in between. Germline values: CDR1 SQVTM, CDR2 ANQGSEA. The CDR3 consists of 14 residues. Source study methods: Nucleated cell number was recorded as an estimate derived from reference gene primer amplification. Data came from immunoSEQ multiplex PCR; TCRdb stores just in-frame clones and leaves some out. The V and J calls and clone size were taken over from that table, and D and trimming were inferred from the DNA. The sample yields 80,000 to 100,000 clones, around 87% seen once. The chain recombines TRBV29-1 with TRBJ2-7; D may be TRBD1 (6 bases). The origin of this receptor is a human donor in a cohort sampled during active COVID-19. Sequenced material: peripheral blood. As DNA, the CDR3 is TGCAGCGTTGACAGGGGTCAAAGCTCCTACGAGCAGTACTTC. Residues: CSVDRGQSSYEQYF.